Listed below are T cell receptor beta chains from one sample, sequenced in a study of cytomegalovirus exposure and HLA in healthy donors. Profiled with immunoSEQ multiplex PCR; TCRdb holds only in-frame clones, not every one. This table holds some 130,000 clones, more than 70% found once. Source material: PBMCs. The receptors stem from a male donor in good health and CMV-seropositive. The CDR3 runs from the conserved cysteine through the conserved F or W. D genes are given only for firm matches. The size field is filled for only some rows; it gives once, few, many or a size class.

>-|TRBJ2-3|14|TRBD2|TRBV6-5
CASRGGQGPDTQYF
TGTGCCAGCAGGGGAGGGCAGGGTCCAGATACGCAGTATTTT
>-|TRBJ2-2|13|-|TRBV7-9
CASSLVDTGELFF
TGTGCCAGCAGCTTAGTCGACACCGGGGAGCTGTTTTTT
>-|TRBJ1-5|16|TRBD1|TRBV6-1
CASSEQGADSNQPQHF
TGTGCCAGCAGTGAACAGGGGGCTGATAGCAATCAGCCCCAGCATTTT
>-|TRBJ1-6|16|-|TRBV5-4
CASSMLTGRANSPLHF
TGTGCCAGCAGTATGTTAACAGGGAGGGCGAATTCACCCCTCCACTTT
>once|TRBJ2-1|16|TRBD2|TRBV19
CASSPRGGPLYNEQFF
TGTGCCAGTAGCCCACGGGGGGGCCCCCTCTACAATGAGCAGTTCTTC
>few|TRBJ2-7|15|TRBD2|TRBV6-6
CASSYPGLAGYEQYF
TGTGCCAGCAGTTACCCCGGACTAGCGGGGTACGAGCAGTACTTC
>-|TRBJ2-5|16|-|TRBV7-3
CASSLGNRLGVETQYF
TGTGCCAGCAGCTTAGGGAACAGGTTAGGGGTTGAGACCCAGTACTTC
>few|TRBJ2-7|15|TRBD1|TRBV14
CASSQGQGRGYEQYF
TGTGCCAGCAGCCAAGGACAGGGAAGGGGCTACGAGCAGTACTTC
>few|TRBJ2-7|11|-|TRBV7-2
CASPYSYEQYF
TGTGCCAGCCCCTATTCCTACGAGCAGTACTTC
>-|TRBJ2-7|11|-|TRBV20-1
CSARDISEQYF
TGCAGTGCTAGGGATATAAGCGAGCAGTACTTC
>-|TRBJ1-1|13|-|TRBV4-1
CASSQERGAEAFF
TGCGCCAGCAGCCAAGAGCGCGGAGCTGAAGCTTTCTTT
>-|TRBJ2-1|19|-|TRBV7-2
CASSVGGGVTIFSYNEQFF
TGTGCCAGCAGCGTTGGGGGGGGCGTCACAATATTCTCCTACAATGAGCAGTTCTTC
>-|TRBJ2-2|15|-|TRBV18
CASSPPGGNTGELFF
TGTGCCAGCTCACCACCAGGGGGGAACACCGGGGAGCTGTTTTTT
>-|TRBJ2-1|16|-|TRBV4-2
CASSQDGGANYNEQFF
TGTGCCAGCAGCCAAGATGGGGGGGCGAACTACAATGAGCAGTTCTTC
>once|TRBJ1-5|13|-|TRBV7-6
CASSRGSNQPQHF
TGTGCCAGCAGCAGGGGAAGCAATCAGCCCCAGCATTTT
>few|TRBJ1-6|15|TRBD1|TRBV4-3
CASSQEGTGGSPLHF
TGCGCCAGCAGCCAAGAAGGGACAGGGGGCTCACCCCTCCACTTT
>-|TRBJ2-2|15|TRBD1|TRBV11-3
CASSPLGQGTGELFF
TGTGCCAGCAGCCCCTTAGGACAGGGGACCGGGGAGCTGTTTTTT